This TCR beta chain comes out of a study of beta chain features in type 1 diabetes. Every isolated RNA sample was fully reverse transcribed, so sequencing captured expressed TCRB transcripts. Measured with immunoSEQ multiplex PCR; TCRdb has only the in-frame clones, and not every one. Of about 370,000 clones listed, 8.5% to 10% are singletons. V gave up 3 bases and J gave up 4 bases, with 12 bases separating them. The germline V gene has CDR1 MNHEY and CDR2 SMNVEV (reference sequence). The length of the CDR3 is 14 residues. Whole-study findings and limits: The study found moderately but significantly shorter TCRB CDR3s in all four CD4+ subsets of Type 1 diabetes patients. Researchers caution that PCR might favor shorter templates, equally among patients and controls. More deletions and fewer insertions at VDJ junctions were found in patients with type 1 diabetes.

This clone was found a few times. Antigen: not known. The gene calls are TRBV27 and TRBJ1-2, with unresolved D. The receptor comes from a man under 40 with type 1 diabetes. The sequenced material came from central memory CD4+ T cells from blood. The CDR3 nucleotides are TGTGCCAGCAGTTTGGGAGGACCTGGCTATGGCTACACCTTC. Encoded protein: CASSLGGPGYGYTF.